Here is one TCR beta chain with its context. Repertoires were generated with immunoSEQ multiplex PCR, while TCRdb's copy carries only in-frame clones and drops some. Altogether 450,000 to 600,000 clones are present, approximately 90% being singletons, with the ten largest covering 0.7%. The sample belongs to a study of blood T cell repertoires in COVID-19. V lost 4 bases, J lost 0 bases, and 14 bases lay in between. CDR1 is SGHRS and CDR2 is YFSETQ in the germline V gene. The CDR3 has 16 residues. The chain employs TRBV5-1 and TRBJ2-1, with D possibly matching TRBD2 (5 bases). The receptor comes from a woman aged 18-29 years who had recovered from COVID-19. The specimen sequenced was PBMCs or T cells enriched from blood (not recorded which). This chain's CDR3 is CASSPLADSSYNEQFF. CDR3 bases: TGCGCCAGCAGCCCTCTGGCGGACTCCTCCTACAATGAGCAGTTCTTC.